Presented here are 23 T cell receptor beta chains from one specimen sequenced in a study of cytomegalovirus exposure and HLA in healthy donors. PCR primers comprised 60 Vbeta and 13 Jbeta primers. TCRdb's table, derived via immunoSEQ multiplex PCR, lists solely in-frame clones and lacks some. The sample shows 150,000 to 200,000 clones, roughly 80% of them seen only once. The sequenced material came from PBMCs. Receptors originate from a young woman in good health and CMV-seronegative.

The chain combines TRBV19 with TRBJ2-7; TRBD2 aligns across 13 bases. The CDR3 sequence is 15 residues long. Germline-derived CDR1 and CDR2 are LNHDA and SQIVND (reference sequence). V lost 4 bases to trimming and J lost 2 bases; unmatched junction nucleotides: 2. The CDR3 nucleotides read TGTGCCAGTAGTACCGGACTAGCGGGAGCCTACGAGCAGTACTTC. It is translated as CASSTGLAGAYEQYF.

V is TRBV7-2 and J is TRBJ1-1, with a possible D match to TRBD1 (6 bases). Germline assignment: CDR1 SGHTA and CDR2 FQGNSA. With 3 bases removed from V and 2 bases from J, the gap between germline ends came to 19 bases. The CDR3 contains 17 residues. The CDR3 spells CASSLGGGGSANTEAFF. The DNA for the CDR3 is TGTGCCAGCAGCTTGGGCGGGGGGGGCTCAGCAAACACTGAAGCTTTCTTT.

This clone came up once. As DNA, the CDR3 is TGTGCCAGCAGCTTAGACCCTAGCGGGGTCACCGGGGAGCTGTTTTTT. This codes for CASSLDPSGVTGELFF. The chain employs TRBV7-2 and TRBJ2-2, with 9 positions matching TRBD2. This CDR3 has 16 residues. V lost 1 base and J lost 4; bases outside the gene matches: 4. The V gene's germline CDR1 is SGHTA and CDR2 FQGNSA.

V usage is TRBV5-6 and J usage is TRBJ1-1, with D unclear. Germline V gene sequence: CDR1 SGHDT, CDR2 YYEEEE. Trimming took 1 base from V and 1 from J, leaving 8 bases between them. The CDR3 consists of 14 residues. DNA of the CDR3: TGTGCCAGCAGCTTGAGGGCGGGGAACACTGAAGCTTTCTTT. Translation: CASSLRAGNTEAFF.

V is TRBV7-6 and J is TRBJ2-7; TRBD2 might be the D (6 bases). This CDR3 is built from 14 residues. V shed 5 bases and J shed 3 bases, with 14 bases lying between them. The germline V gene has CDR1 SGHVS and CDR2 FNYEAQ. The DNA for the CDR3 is TGTGCCAGCAGCCCGCACGGGGGAGTCTACGAGCAGTACTTC. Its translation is CASSPHGGVYEQYF.

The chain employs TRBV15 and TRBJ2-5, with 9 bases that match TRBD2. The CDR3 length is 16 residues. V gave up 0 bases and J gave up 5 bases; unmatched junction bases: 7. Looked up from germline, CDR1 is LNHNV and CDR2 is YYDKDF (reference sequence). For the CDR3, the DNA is TGTGCCACCAGCAGAGAGGGTGCGGGAGGGACCGAGACCCAGTACTTC. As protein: CATSREGAGGTETQYF.

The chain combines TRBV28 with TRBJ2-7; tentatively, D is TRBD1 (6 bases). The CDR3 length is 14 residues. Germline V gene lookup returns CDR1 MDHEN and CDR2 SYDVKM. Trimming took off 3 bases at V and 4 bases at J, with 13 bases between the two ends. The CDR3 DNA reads TGTGCCAGCAGTTTTGAACTAGGGGGATACGAGCAGTACTTC. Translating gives CASSFELGGYEQYF.

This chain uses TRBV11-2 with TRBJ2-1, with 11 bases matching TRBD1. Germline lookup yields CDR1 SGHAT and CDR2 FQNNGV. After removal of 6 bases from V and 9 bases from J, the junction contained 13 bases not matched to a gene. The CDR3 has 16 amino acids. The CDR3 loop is CASRPGRGQGGGEQFF. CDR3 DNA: TGTGCCAGCAGGCCGGGAAGGGGACAGGGGGGCGGTGAGCAGTTCTTC.

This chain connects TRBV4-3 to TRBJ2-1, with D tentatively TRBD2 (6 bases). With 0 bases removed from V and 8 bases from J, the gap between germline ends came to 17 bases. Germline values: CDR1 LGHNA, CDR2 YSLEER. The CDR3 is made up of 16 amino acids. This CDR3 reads CASSQDAGKRGDEQFF. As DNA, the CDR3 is TGCGCCAGCAGCCAAGATGCGGGGAAGAGGGGCGATGAGCAGTTCTTC.

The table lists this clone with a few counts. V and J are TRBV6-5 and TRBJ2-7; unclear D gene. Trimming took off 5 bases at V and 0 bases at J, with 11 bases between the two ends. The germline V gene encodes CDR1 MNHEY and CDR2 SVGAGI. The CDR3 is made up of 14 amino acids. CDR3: CASSVSPDSYEQYF. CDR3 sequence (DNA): TGTGCCAGCAGTGTTAGCCCCGACTCCTACGAGCAGTACTTC.

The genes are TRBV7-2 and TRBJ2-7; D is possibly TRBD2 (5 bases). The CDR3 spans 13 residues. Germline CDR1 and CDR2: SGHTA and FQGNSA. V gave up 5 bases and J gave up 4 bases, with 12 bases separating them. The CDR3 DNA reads TGTGCCAGCAGCCCCTCTAGCCCGTACGAGCAGTACGTC. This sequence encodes CASSPSSPYEQYV.

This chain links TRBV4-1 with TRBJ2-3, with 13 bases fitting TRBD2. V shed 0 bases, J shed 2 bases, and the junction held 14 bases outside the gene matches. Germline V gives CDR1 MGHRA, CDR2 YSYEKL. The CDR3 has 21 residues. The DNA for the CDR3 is TGCGCCAGCAGCCAAGAAATAGTTTTAGGACTAGCGGGAGTGGACACAGATACGCAGTATTTT. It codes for CASSQEIVLGLAGVDTDTQYF.

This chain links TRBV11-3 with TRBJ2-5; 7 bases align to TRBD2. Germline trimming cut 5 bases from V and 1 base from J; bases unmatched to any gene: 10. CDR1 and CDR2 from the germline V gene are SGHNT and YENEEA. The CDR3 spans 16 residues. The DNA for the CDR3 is TGTGCCAGCAGCCCTAGAGGGGACTACTTCCAAGAGACCCAGTACTTC. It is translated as CASSPRGDYFQETQYF.

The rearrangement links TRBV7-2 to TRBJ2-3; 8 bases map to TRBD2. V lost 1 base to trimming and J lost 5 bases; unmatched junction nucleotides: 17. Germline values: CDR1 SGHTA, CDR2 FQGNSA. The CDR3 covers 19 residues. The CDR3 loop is CASSLDQRESRWDGDTQYF. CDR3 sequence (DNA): TGTGCCAGCAGCTTAGACCAGCGGGAGAGCAGGTGGGATGGAGATACGCAGTATTTT.

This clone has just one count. Here the CDR3 DNA reads TGTGCCAGCAGTGAACCCCTCGGGGGGGGCTCTCTAGGAAACACCATATATTTT. It translates to CASSEPLGGGSLGNTIYF. The chain recombines TRBV2 with TRBJ1-3, with D possibly matching TRBD1 (6 bases). V lost 2 bases to trimming and J lost 4 bases, with 21 bases between them. The CDR3 is made up of 18 amino acids. Germline values: CDR1 SNHLY, CDR2 FYNNEI.

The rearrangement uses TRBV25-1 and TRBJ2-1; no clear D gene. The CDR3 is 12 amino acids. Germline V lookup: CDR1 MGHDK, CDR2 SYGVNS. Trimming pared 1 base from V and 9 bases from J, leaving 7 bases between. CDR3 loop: CASSELSVEQFF. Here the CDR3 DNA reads TGTGCCAGCAGTGAATTAAGCGTTGAGCAGTTCTTC.

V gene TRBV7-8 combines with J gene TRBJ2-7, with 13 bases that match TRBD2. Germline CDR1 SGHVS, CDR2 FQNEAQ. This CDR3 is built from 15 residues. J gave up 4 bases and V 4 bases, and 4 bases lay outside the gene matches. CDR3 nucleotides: TGTGCCAGCAGCTACACTAGCGGGAGGGTGTACGAGCAGTACTTC. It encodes CASSYTSGRVYEQYF.

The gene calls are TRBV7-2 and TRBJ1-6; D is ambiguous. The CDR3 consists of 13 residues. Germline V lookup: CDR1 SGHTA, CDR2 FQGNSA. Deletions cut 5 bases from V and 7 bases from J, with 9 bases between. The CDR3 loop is CASSGPGNSPLHF. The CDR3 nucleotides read TGTGCCAGCAGCGGCCCAGGAAATTCACCCCTCCACTTT. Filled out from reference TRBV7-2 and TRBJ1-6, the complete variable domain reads GAGVSQSPSNKVTEKGKDVELRCDPISGHTALYWYRQSLGQGLEFLIYFQGNSAPDKSGLPSDRFSAERTGGSVSTLTIQRTQQEDSAVYLCASSGPGNSPLHFGNGTRLTVT.

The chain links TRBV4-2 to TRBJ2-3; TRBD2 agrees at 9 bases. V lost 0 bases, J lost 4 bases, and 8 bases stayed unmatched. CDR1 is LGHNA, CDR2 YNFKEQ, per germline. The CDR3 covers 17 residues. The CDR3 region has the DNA TGTGCCAGCAGCCAAGATCCTGATAGCGGGAGAGCAGATACGCAGTATTTT. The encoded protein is CASSQDPDSGRADTQYF.

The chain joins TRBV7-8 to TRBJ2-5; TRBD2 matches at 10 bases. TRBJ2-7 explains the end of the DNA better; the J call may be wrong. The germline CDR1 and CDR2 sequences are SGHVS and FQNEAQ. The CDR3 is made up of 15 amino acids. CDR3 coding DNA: TGTGCCAGCAGCCTAGGACTAGCGGATGCCTACGAGCAGTACTTC. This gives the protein CASSLGLADAYEQYF.

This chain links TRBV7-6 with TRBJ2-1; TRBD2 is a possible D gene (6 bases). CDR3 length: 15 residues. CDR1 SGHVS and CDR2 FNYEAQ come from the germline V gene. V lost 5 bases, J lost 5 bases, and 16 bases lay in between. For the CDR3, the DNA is TGTGCCAGCAGCCTGGTGTCGGGGAGGAACAATGAGCAGTTCTTC. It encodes CASSLVSGRNNEQFF.

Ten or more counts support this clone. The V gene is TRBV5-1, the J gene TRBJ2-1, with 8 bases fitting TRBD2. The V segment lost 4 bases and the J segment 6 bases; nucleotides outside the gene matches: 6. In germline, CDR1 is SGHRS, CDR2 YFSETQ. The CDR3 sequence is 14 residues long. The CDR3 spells CASSEPGLGNEQFF. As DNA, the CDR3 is TGCGCCAGCAGCGAACCGGGACTAGGCAATGAGCAGTTCTTC.

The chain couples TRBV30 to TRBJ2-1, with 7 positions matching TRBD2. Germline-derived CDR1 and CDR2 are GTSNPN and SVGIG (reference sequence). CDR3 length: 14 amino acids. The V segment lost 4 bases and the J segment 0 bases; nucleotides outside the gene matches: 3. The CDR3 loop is CAWKLAPSYNEQFF. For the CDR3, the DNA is TGTGCCTGGAAACTAGCGCCCTCCTACAATGAGCAGTTCTTC.